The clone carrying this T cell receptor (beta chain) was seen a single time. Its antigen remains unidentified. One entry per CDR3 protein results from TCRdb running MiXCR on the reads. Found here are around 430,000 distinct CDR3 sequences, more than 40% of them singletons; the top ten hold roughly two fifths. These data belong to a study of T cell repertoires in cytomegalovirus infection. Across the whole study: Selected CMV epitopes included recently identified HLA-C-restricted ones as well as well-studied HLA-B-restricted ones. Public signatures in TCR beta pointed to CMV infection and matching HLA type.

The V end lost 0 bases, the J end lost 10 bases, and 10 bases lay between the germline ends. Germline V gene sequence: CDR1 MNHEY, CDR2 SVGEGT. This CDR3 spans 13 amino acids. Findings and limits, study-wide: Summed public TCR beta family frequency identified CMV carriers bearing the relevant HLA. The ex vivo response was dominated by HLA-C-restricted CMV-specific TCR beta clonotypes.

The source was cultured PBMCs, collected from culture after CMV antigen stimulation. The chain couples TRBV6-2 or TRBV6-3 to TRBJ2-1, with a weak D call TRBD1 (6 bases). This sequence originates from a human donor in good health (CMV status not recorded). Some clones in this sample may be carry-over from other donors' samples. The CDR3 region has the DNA TGTGCCAGCAGTTACTCGGGGGCAAGCGAGCAGTTCTTC. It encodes CASSYSGASEQFF.